These 20 T cell receptor beta chains were all obtained from the same sample, sequenced in a study of OX40 agonist ivuxolimab in advanced cancers. Profiled with immunoSEQ multiplex PCR; TCRdb holds only in-frame clones, not every one. The data show over 80,000 clones, with less than 85% seen just once and roughly 5.5% held by the top ten. Sequencing used CD4+ or CD8+ T cells sorted from blood, obtained in a trial of the OX40 agonist ivuxolimab. These receptors came from an adult with an advanced solid tumor such as melanoma, head and neck, liver or kidney cancer.

J is TRBJ2-2 and V is TRBV5-8; D assignment may be TRBD1 or TRBD2 (5 bases each). Germline V CDR1 and CDR2: SGHTS, YDEGEE. Trimming cost V 2 bases and J 2 bases, with 25 bases left between them. This CDR3 is 20 amino acids long. The CDR3, as DNA: TGTGCCAGCAGCTTTACCATCGGGGCACAGAATATAGATAACACCGGGGAGCTGTTTTTT. This encodes CASSFTIGAQNIDNTGELFF.

This chain uses TRBV11-2 with TRBJ1-2; no reliable D call. Germline V gives CDR1 SGHAT, CDR2 FQNNGV. V dropped 6 bases and J dropped 0 bases, with 17 bases sitting between them. The CDR3 extends over 16 amino acids. CDR3 nucleotide sequence: TGTGCCAGCAGATCTTTAACGGGCCGATCTAACTATGGCTACACCTTC. Its protein is CASRSLTGRSNYGYTF.

The J gene is TRBJ2-3, the V gene TRBV9; no definite D call. The CDR3 loop spans 13 amino acids. The V and J ends lost 1 base and 1 base respectively, with 4 bases between them. Looked up from germline, CDR1 is SGDLS and CDR2 is YYNGEE. The CDR3 spells CASSVLGTDTQYF. The CDR3 DNA follows: TGTGCCAGCAGCGTACTCGGCACAGATACGCAGTATTTT.

The chain couples TRBV30 to TRBJ1-3; unclear D gene. Germline V gene data show CDR1 as GTSNPN and CDR2 as SVGIG (reference sequence). The CDR3 is made up of 14 amino acids. Trimming removed 4 bases from V and 0 bases from J, with 10 bases in between. For the CDR3, the DNA is TGTGCCTGGAATCGGCTCCTCTCTGGAAACACCATATATTTT. It codes for CAWNRLLSGNTIYF.

The genes are TRBV28 and TRBJ2-2, with D hard to call. V was shortened by 7 bases and J by 4 bases, with 13 bases between the two germline ends. This CDR3 has 14 residues. CDR1 is MDHEN, CDR2 SYDVKM, per germline. The CDR3 reads CASTTLTRTGELFF. For the CDR3, the DNA is TGTGCCAGCACCACCCTTACCCGCACCGGGGAGCTGTTTTTT.

This clone came up once. J is TRBJ1-1 and V is TRBV9, with a weak D call TRBD1 (5 bases). The CDR3 is made up of 14 amino acids. V was cut by 3 bases and J by 0 bases, with 9 bases left in between. CDR1 and CDR2 (germline): SGDLS, YYNGEE. CDR3 sequence (DNA): TGTGCCAGCAGCGAGACAGATTTGAACACTGAAGCTTTCTTT. Amino acids: CASSETDLNTEAFF.

The chain uses TRBV6-5 and TRBJ2-7, with TRBD2 matching 11 bases. CDR1 and CDR2 (germline): MNHEY, SVGAGI. The CDR3 spans 16 residues. The V and J ends lost 2 bases and 4 bases, in that order; junction bases with no gene match: 7. The CDR3 loop is CASSYLGLAEPYEQYF. CDR3 sequence (DNA): TGTGCCAGCAGTTACCTGGGACTAGCGGAGCCTTACGAGCAGTACTTC.

As for this clone: Other DNA sequences in this specimen translate into the identical CDR3. The rearrangement links TRBV9 to TRBJ1-1, with no clear D. The CDR3 sequence is 15 residues long. Trimming took off 4 bases at V and 0 bases at J, with 13 bases between the two ends. Germline V gene lookup returns CDR1 SGDLS and CDR2 YYNGEE. CDR3 sequence: CASSPGRGMNTEAFF. The DNA of the CDR3 is TGTGCCAGCAGCCCTGGGCGAGGGATGAACACTGAAGCTTTCTTT.

The chain carries TRBV10-3 and TRBJ1-2; TRBD1 agrees at 10 bases. V was pared by 10 bases and J by 7 bases, with 6 bases of the junction left unmatched. CDR3 length: 12 amino acids. Germline V gives CDR1 ENHRY, CDR2 SYGVKD. The CDR3, as DNA: TGTGCCACAGGGACAGGGGCGGGTGGCTACACCTTC. It is translated as CATGTGAGGYTF.

The gene calls are TRBV19 and TRBJ2-7; possible D gene TRBD2, 6 bases. This CDR3 spans 14 amino acids. V was cut by 3 bases and J by 5 bases, with 14 bases left in between. Germline assignment: CDR1 LNHDA and CDR2 SQIVND (reference sequence). DNA of the CDR3: TGTGCCAGTAGTATTTCCGGGAGTGGCCACGAGCAGTACTTC. As protein: CASSISGSGHEQYF.

The CDR3 loop is CASSLVGGGGTGELFF. The CDR3 DNA reads as TGTGCCAGCAGCTTGGTAGGGGGAGGAGGCACCGGGGAGCTGTTTTTT. The V and J genes are TRBV5-4 and TRBJ2-2; D may correspond to TRBD1 or TRBD2 (6 bases each). The V end was cut by 0 bases, the J end by 4 bases, with 13 bases between. The CDR3 sequence is 16 residues long. Germline lookup yields CDR1 SGHNT and CDR2 YYREEE (reference sequence).

The rearrangement uses TRBV11-2 and TRBJ2-2; the D gene is possibly TRBD2 (6 bases). Germline V lookup: CDR1 SGHAT, CDR2 FQNNGV. The V end lost 5 bases, the J end lost 5 bases, and 24 bases lay between the germline ends. There are 18 residues in the CDR3. This chain's CDR3 is CASSPTYGTRAGTGELFF. As DNA, the CDR3 is TGTGCCAGCAGCCCGACATATGGGACGAGGGCGGGAACCGGGGAGCTGTTTTTT.

The chain couples TRBV7-6 to TRBJ2-7; TRBD2 matches 9 bases. CDR3 size: 17 residues. Germline-derived CDR1 and CDR2 are SGHVS and FNYEAQ. The junction had 12 bases not matched to a gene; V was cut back by 4 bases and J by 2 bases. CDR3 bases: TGTGCCAGCAGCTCGTCGGGGTCTAGCGGGGCTACCTACGAGCAGTACTTC. Amino acids: CASSSSGSSGATYEQYF.

The chain recombines TRBV4-3 with TRBJ2-5; the D gene is possibly TRBD2 (6 bases). The J call is doubtful: the DNA matches TRBJ2-7 better. CDR1 and CDR2 (germline): LGHNA, YSLEER. The CDR3 is 15 residues long. CDR3 DNA: TGCGCCAGCAGCCAAGGGTCCGGGGGAGGATACGAGCAGTACTTC. Protein sequence: CASSQGSGGGYEQYF.

The gene calls are TRBV2 and TRBJ1-3; D is unclear. The germline CDR1 and CDR2 sequences are SNHLY and FYNNEI. CDR3 length equals 13 residues. V lost 5 bases to trimming and J lost 4 bases, with 9 bases between them. Written as DNA, the CDR3 is TGTGCCAGCAGTTTGACTTCAGGAAACACCATATATTTT. Amino acid sequence: CASSLTSGNTIYF.

The chain links TRBV21-1 to TRBJ2-1; the table assigns TRBD2, which was not confirmed against the DNA. TRBV21-1 is reported as a pseudogene. The CDR3 is 17 amino acids. The CDR3 DNA sequence: TGTGCCAGCAGCAAAAAGGTCTCTAGCGGGAGCGACAATGAGCAGTTCTTC. It specifies CASSKKVSSGSDNEQFF.

This clone has more than one count but fewer than ten. This rearrangement joins TRBV19 to TRBJ1-5, with D possibly matching TRBD1 (5 bases). V shed 6 bases and J shed 0 bases, with 9 bases lying between them. The CDR3 totals 14 residues. The germline V gene has CDR1 LNHDA and CDR2 SQIVND (reference sequence). For the CDR3, the DNA is TGTGCCAGTAGGGACATTTATAGCAATCAGCCCCAGCATTTT. It specifies CASRDIYSNQPQHF.

V usage is TRBV6-5 and J usage is TRBJ2-7, with 8 bases matching TRBD2. The CDR3 is 13 amino acids. V lost 7 bases to trimming and J lost 5 bases; unmatched junction nucleotides: 7. Germline CDR1 and CDR2: MNHEY and SVGAGI. DNA of the CDR3: TGTGCCAGCATGGGACTAGTCGGTCACGAGCAGTACTTC. It is translated as CASMGLVGHEQYF.

This clone showed up just once. The gene calls are TRBV5-4 and TRBJ2-7, with 7 bases lining up with TRBD1. The V and J ends lost 4 bases and 6 bases, in that order; junction bases with no gene match: 7. CDR1 is SGHNT and CDR2 is YYREEE in the germline V gene (reference sequence). The CDR3 consists of 13 residues. The CDR3 coding sequence is TGTGCCAGCAGCCGGGACAGTCACTCCGAGCAGTACTTC. It yields the protein CASSRDSHSEQYF.

This sequence joins TRBV1 and TRBJ1-2. TRBV1 is a recognized pseudogene. The CDR3 has 15 amino acids. CDR3 in DNA: TGCACCAGCAGCCAAGAAGAGGATGCCCTATGGGGCTACACCTTC. Translation: CTSSQEEDALWGYTF.